This T cell receptor beta chain was recorded in a study of T cell responses to AZD1222 COVID-19 vaccine. Points from the study as a whole: Only five or six AZD1222 recipients were seropositive at baseline.

A word on this clone: The target antigen is unknown.

Germline CDR1 reads MNHEY; CDR2 reads SVGAGI. V shed 6 bases, J shed 7 bases, and the junction held 10 bases outside the gene matches. The CDR3 length is 14 residues. This table comes from immunoSEQ multiplex PCR, and its TCRdb copy is limited to in-frame clones, with some not included. Of approximately 110,000 clones in the sample, 75% to 90% were seen once. The J gene is TRBJ2-3, the V gene TRBV6-5; 7 bases are shared with TRBD2. The sequence was collected from an adult who received the AZD1222 COVID-19 vaccine. The sample consisted of peripheral blood, taken 28 days after the second AZD1222 dose. The CDR3 nucleotides are TGTGCCAGCAGCCTCTCGGGACTATTCAATACGCAGTATTTT. Protein product: CASSLSGLFNTQYF.